This T cell receptor (beta chain) is from a study of beta chain features in type 1 diabetes. Notes on the study in general: Within each of all four CD4+ subsets, Type 1 diabetes patients had TCRB CDR3s that were moderately but significantly shorter. A cDNA-based sequencing approach could over-represent cells with high TCR expression. Across patients, naive, central memory and Treg TCRB repertoires exhibited apparently greater similarity than was observed across healthy donors.

Since all of the isolated RNA was reverse transcribed, expressed TCRB transcripts were what got sequenced. TCRdb's table, derived via immunoSEQ multiplex PCR, lists solely in-frame clones and lacks some. The table lists a few hundred thousand clones, approximately 10% of them singletons. There are many counts of this clone. Its antigen is unidentified. This sequence originates from a man between 18 and 29 years old in good health. Sequenced: central memory CD4+ T cells from blood.

CDR3 nucleotide sequence: TGCGCCAGCAGCCAATCCCCGGGACAGGGGTACAATGAGCAGTTCTTC. Translated: CASSQSPGQGYNEQFF. V gene TRBV4-3 combines with J gene TRBJ2-1; 10 bases agree with TRBD1. Germline loops: CDR1 LGHNA, CDR2 YSLEER. The V and J ends lost 2 bases and 4 bases, in that order; junction bases with no gene match: 5. The CDR3 consists of 16 residues.